The 29 T cell receptor beta chains below were found in one sample sequenced in a study of cytomegalovirus exposure and HLA in healthy donors. Vbeta (60) and Jbeta (13) primers were used in the PCR. Method: immunoSEQ multiplex PCR; TCRdb's copy keeps in-frame clones and lacks some. This sample has some 120,000 clones; approximately 80% occur once, and the top ten carry 9.5% to 15%. The source material was PBMCs. These receptors came from a woman between 35 and 50 years old in good health and CMV-seropositive.

The rearrangement links TRBV11-2 to TRBJ2-7; 8 bases align to TRBD2. This CDR3 region has 17 residues. Losses at the gene ends were 0 bases for V and 1 base for J; bases not matched to a gene: 8. The germline gives CDR1 SGHAT, CDR2 FQNNGV. The CDR3 DNA reads TGTGCCAGCAGCTTAGAGTTTACGGCTAGCGGGTCCTACGAGCAGTACTTC. It yields the protein CASSLEFTASGSYEQYF.

The J gene is TRBJ2-7, the V gene TRBV28; perhaps TRBD2 as D (5 bases). The ends were cut back, 10 bases at V and 0 bases at J, with 13 bases in the middle. The CDR3 consists of 13 residues. CDR1 and CDR2 from the germline V gene are MDHEN and SYDVKM. The CDR3, as DNA: TGTGCCACCACGAGCGGAGGCTCCTACGAGCAGTACTTC. This gives the protein CATTSGGSYEQYF. Filled out from reference TRBV28 and TRBJ2-7, the complete variable domain reads DVKVTQSSRYLVKRTGEKVFLECVQDMDHENMFWYRQDPGLGLRLIYFSYDVKMKEKGDIPEGYSVSREKKERFSLILESASTNQTSMYLCATTSGGSYEQYFGPGTRLTVT.

The V and J genes are TRBV6-5 and TRBJ2-1, with 10 nucleotides matching TRBD1. Germline CDR1 reads MNHEY; CDR2 reads SVGAGI. CDR3 length: 14 residues. The J segment lost 7 bases and the V segment lost 6 bases, leaving 6 bases of the junction unmatched. This CDR3 is CASSHGTGENEQFF. In DNA form, the CDR3 reads TGTGCCAGCAGCCACGGGACAGGGGAAAATGAGCAGTTCTTC.

Concerning this clone itself: Compared with germline, one end of the junction differs, possibly owing to a read error. The rearrangement links TRBV7-7 to TRBJ2-1; D is possibly TRBD1 (6 bases). Looked up from germline, CDR1 is SSHAT and CDR2 is FNYEAQ (reference sequence). The CDR3 covers 13 residues. The CDR3 nucleotides read TGTGCCAGCAGCCGGGGCCGGGACACGGAGGTGATCTTC. Translating it yields CASSRGRDTEVIF.

This clone has just a few counts. The chain joins TRBV2 to TRBJ2-7, with D tentatively TRBD2 (5 bases). The CDR3 totals 14 residues. Germline V gives CDR1 SNHLY, CDR2 FYNNEI. Trimming cost V 6 bases and J 4 bases, with 16 bases left between them. The CDR3 DNA reads as TGTGCCAGCAGATTCGGGATAACGCCTTACGAGCAGTACTTC. It is translated as CASRFGITPYEQYF.

V usage is TRBV2 and J usage is TRBJ2-5, with D possibly TRBD1 on 6 matching bases. Gene TRBJ2-7 matches the end of the DNA better, so the J call may be wrong. Germline CDR1 is SNHLY and CDR2 is FYNNEI. The CDR3 spans 13 residues. The DNA of the CDR3 is TGTGCCAGCAACTCACAGGGTTCCTACGAGCAGTACTTC. Protein sequence: CASNSQGSYEQYF.

The rearrangement joins TRBV5-8 to TRBJ1-5; no reliable D call. V shed 2 bases and J shed 3 bases, with 9 bases lying between them. The CDR3 contains 14 residues. The germline V gene encodes CDR1 SGHTS and CDR2 YDEGEE. The CDR3 protein is CASSLGGFNQPQHF. The CDR3 DNA follows: TGTGCCAGCAGCTTAGGCGGATTCAATCAGCCCCAGCATTTT.

V gene TRBV7-8 combines with J gene TRBJ2-1; TRBD2 agrees at 14 bases. The CDR3 is 16 residues long. V dropped 5 bases and J dropped 10; count of bases not matched to a gene: 10. The germline CDR1 and CDR2 sequences are SGHVS and FQNEAQ. The CDR3 bases are TGTGCCAGCAGCCAAACGAGACTAGCGGGAGGGGAGGAGCAGTTCTTC. Translating gives CASSQTRLAGGEEQFF.

The V gene is TRBV6-6, the J gene TRBJ1-1; the D gene is possibly TRBD1 (5 bases). V was pared by 5 bases and J by 4 bases, with 17 bases between. The CDR3 is 15 residues long. From germline, CDR1 is MNHNY and CDR2 SVGAGI (reference sequence). The CDR3: CASSPLTGGGTEAFF. The DNA of the CDR3 is TGTGCCAGCAGTCCGTTAACGGGGGGGGGCACTGAAGCTTTCTTT.

The table lists this clone with many counts. V is TRBV5-1 and J is TRBJ2-5; D perhaps matches TRBD2 (5 bases). CDR1 is SGHRS and CDR2 is YFSETQ in the germline V gene. This CDR3 has 14 amino acids. V was pared by 0 bases and J by 5 bases, with 11 bases between. CDR3 protein: CASSLGTAPETQYF. The CDR3 coding sequence is TGCGCCAGCAGCTTGGGGACTGCTCCGGAGACCCAGTACTTC.

The genes are TRBV11-3 and TRBJ2-3; D is ambiguous. CDR1 is SGHNT and CDR2 is YENEEA in the germline V gene. Trimming shortened V by 1 base and J by 3 bases, and 5 bases separated the two germline ends. The CDR3 sequence is 13 residues long. The CDR3 reads CASSLGQTDTQYF. CDR3 DNA sequence: TGTGCCAGCAGCTTAGGGCAGACAGATACGCAGTATTTT.

The CDR3 nucleotides read TGCAGCGGACGGACTAGCGGGAATAATGAGCAGTTCTTC. Translating gives CSGRTSGNNEQFF. The chain links TRBV29-1 to TRBJ2-1, with TRBD2 matching 12 bases. Germline V CDR1 and CDR2: SQVTM, ANQGSEA. The CDR3 is made up of 13 amino acids. Trimming removed 7 bases from V and 7 bases from J; junction bases left unmatched: 5.

The rearrangement links TRBV10-3 to TRBJ2-7; 7 nucleotides agree with TRBD1. The length of the CDR3 is 15 residues. Germline CDR1 and CDR2: ENHRY and SYGVKD. The V segment lost 0 bases and the J segment 2 bases; nucleotides outside the gene matches: 4. In DNA, the CDR3 is TGTGCCATCAGTGAGTCAAACAGGGGCGCCTACGAGCAGTACTTC. Translation: CAISESNRGAYEQYF.

The chain employs TRBV2 and TRBJ2-5; 8 positions agree with TRBD2. Germline V gene data show CDR1 as SNHLY and CDR2 as FYNNEI. The trim removed 10 bases at V and 4 bases at J, leaving 8 bases unmatched. This CDR3 comprises 13 residues. CDR3 in amino acids: CATARGGRETQYF. The CDR3 bases are TGTGCCACCGCCCGGGGGGGGCGAGAGACCCAGTACTTC.

The chain couples TRBV7-9 to TRBJ2-5; TRBD2 agrees at 13 bases. The DNA end is a closer match to TRBJ2-7, so the J assignment may be wrong. Per the germline V gene, CDR1 is SEHNR and CDR2 is FQNEAQ (reference sequence). The CDR3 is 14 residues long. For the CDR3, the DNA is TGTGCCAGCAGTCAAGGGACTAGCGGGAACGAGCAGTACTTC. Its protein is CASSQGTSGNEQYF.

In nucleotides, the CDR3 is TGCGCCAGCAGCCAGAGACAGGGGATGAACACTGAAGCTTTCTTT. This encodes CASSQRQGMNTEAFF. This chain joins TRBV4-1 and TRBJ1-1, with 8 positions matching TRBD1. Per germline, CDR1 MGHRA and CDR2 YSYEKL. The CDR3 contains 15 residues. V was clipped by 3 bases and J by 0 bases; unmatched bases: 3.

The chain recombines TRBV13 with TRBJ2-1, with 8 bases fitting TRBD1. V shed 2 bases and J 4 bases; nucleotides not matched to a gene: 4. In germline, CDR1 is PRHDT, CDR2 FYEKMQ (reference sequence). The CDR3 has 15 residues. The CDR3 DNA reads TGTGCCAGCAGCTTACAACAGGGGGAATACAATGAGCAGTTCTTC. It codes for CASSLQQGEYNEQFF.

The chain joins TRBV28 to TRBJ1-5, with D maybe TRBD1 (5 bases). Trimming took 3 bases from V and 5 from J, leaving 8 bases between them. Germline V CDR1 and CDR2: MDHEN, SYDVKM. The length of the CDR3 is 13 residues. CDR3 residues: CASSLIGDQPQHF. The CDR3 DNA reads as TGTGCCAGCAGTTTGATAGGGGATCAGCCCCAGCATTTT.

This rearrangement joins TRBV5-4 to TRBJ2-3; TRBD2 matches 15 bases. This CDR3 spans 18 amino acids. CDR1 SGHNT and CDR2 YYREEE come from the germline V gene (reference sequence). The V and J ends lost 3 bases and 2 bases, in that order; junction bases with no gene match: 7. CDR3 nucleotides: TGTGCCAGCAGCTCCCCCCGGACTAGCGGGAGGGCCACAGATACGCAGTATTTT. The encoded protein is CASSSPRTSGRATDTQYF.

This clone was counted only a few times. The chain is built from TRBV2 and TRBJ2-7, with a possible D match to TRBD1 (7 bases). Germline loops: CDR1 SNHLY, CDR2 FYNNEI. The CDR3 totals 14 residues. The V gene lost 5 bases and the J gene lost 3 bases, with 14 bases spanning the gap. The CDR3 DNA reads as TGTGCCAGCAGTCTTAGGAGGGACAGCTACGAGCAGTACTTC. This codes for CASSLRRDSYEQYF.

CDR3 coding DNA: TGTGCCAGCAGTGGGTTTGCCCGGGACTCCCTCAGCGAGCAGTACTTC. Its translation: CASSGFARDSLSEQYF. The chain is built from TRBV25-1 and TRBJ2-7; possibly TRBD2 for D (6 bases). From germline, CDR1 is MGHDK and CDR2 SYGVNS. Trimming removed 4 bases at V and 6 bases at J, with 22 bases between. The CDR3 consists of 16 residues.

This clone was counted once. The chain combines TRBV7-9 with TRBJ1-4; tentatively, D is TRBD1 (5 bases). Trimming took 5 bases from V and 5 from J, leaving 15 bases between them. CDR3 length: 15 amino acids. Germline values: CDR1 SEHNR, CDR2 FQNEAQ (reference sequence). The chain's CDR3 is CASSVPQGQNEKLFF. CDR3 bases: TGTGCCAGCAGCGTCCCCCAGGGTCAAAATGAAAAACTGTTTTTT.

The rearrangement links TRBV5-1 to TRBJ1-4, with unresolved D. The CDR3 length is 14 residues. The V and J ends lost 2 bases and 5 bases respectively, with 10 bases between them. In germline, CDR1 is SGHRS, CDR2 YFSETQ. The CDR3 DNA sequence: TGCGCCAGCAGCTTCTCGGGAATCAATGAAAAACTGTTTTTT. It translates to CASSFSGINEKLFF.

This clone was found once. V and J are TRBV5-6 and TRBJ2-5; 9 bases line up with TRBD1. TRBJ2-7 explains the end of the DNA better; the J call may be wrong. The germline V gene has CDR1 SGHDT and CDR2 YYEEEE. The CDR3 has 14 amino acids. The DNA for the CDR3 is TGTGCCAGCAGCGGCGGGACAGGGCTATACGAGCAGTACTTC. It codes for CASSGGTGLYEQYF.

V and J are TRBV6-5 and TRBJ1-5; D possibly corresponds to TRBD1 (5 bases). V dropped 3 bases and J dropped 8 bases, with 14 bases sitting between them. CDR1 and CDR2 from the germline V gene are MNHEY and SVGAGI. The CDR3 contains 14 residues. Here the CDR3 reads CASSYGTSNEPQHF. The CDR3 DNA reads TGTGCCAGCAGTTATGGGACTTCTAACGAGCCCCAGCATTTT.

This clone has only one observation. V gene TRBV19 combines with J gene TRBJ1-3; D call uncertain. CDR1 and CDR2 from the germline V gene are LNHDA and SQIVND (reference sequence). The V end lost 5 bases, the J end lost 0 bases, and 14 bases lay between the germline ends. CDR3 size: 16 residues. Here the CDR3 reads CASSAREPRSGNTIYF. DNA of the CDR3: TGTGCCAGTAGTGCCCGGGAACCCCGCTCTGGAAACACCATATATTTT.

The genes are TRBV19 and TRBJ1-4; D call uncertain. CDR3 length: 15 amino acids. Germline CDR1 is LNHDA and CDR2 is SQIVND (reference sequence). V shed 6 bases and J shed 7 bases, with 18 bases lying between them. The CDR3 spells CASRSGQKGSEKLFF. Written as DNA, the CDR3 is TGTGCCAGTAGAAGTGGGCAGAAAGGGAGTGAAAAACTGTTTTTT.

V gene TRBV5-4 combines with J gene TRBJ2-3, with 8 bases identical to TRBD1. This CDR3 is built from 16 residues. V gave up 4 bases and J gave up 3 bases; unmatched junction bases: 10. The germline V gene encodes CDR1 SGHNT and CDR2 YYREEE (reference sequence). CDR3 in DNA: TGTGCCAGCAGCCGTGCAGGGGGCCAAGGGACAGATACGCAGTATTTT. Its protein product is CASSRAGGQGTDTQYF.

This clone was detected only once. This chain links TRBV28 with TRBJ2-1; TRBD2 matches at 11 bases. The CDR3 contains 16 residues. Germline values: CDR1 MDHEN, CDR2 SYDVKM. Trimming took 1 base from V and 4 from J; bases not matched to a gene: 3. CDR3 nucleotides: TGTGCCAGCAGTTTATCGGGACTAGCGGTATACAATGAGCAGTTCTTC. As protein: CASSLSGLAVYNEQFF.